This entry lists 7 T cell receptor beta chains sequenced from one sample in a study of Graves' ophthalmopathy and Graves' hyperthyroidism. CDR3 regions of TCR beta were amplified from RNA transcripts. An opening RT-PCR round employed HTBI primers and preceded a second-round multiplex PCR. MiXCR was run by TCRdb on the multiplex PCR reads, yielding one entry per CDR3 protein. The sample holds about 590,000 distinct CDR3 sequences, 35% to 40% seen once. Sequencing was performed on peripheral blood or thyroid tissue (not recorded which). Receptors originate from an adult man with Graves' hyperthyroidism.

This clonotype occurred a few times. V and J are TRBV4-1 and TRBJ1-1; D not certain. The CDR3 length is 14 residues. Germline V gene lookup returns CDR1 MGHRA and CDR2 YSYEKL. V lost 4 bases to trimming and J lost 0 bases, with 9 bases between them. CDR3 sequence reads: CASSREILNTEAFF. The CDR3 coding sequence is TGCGCCAGCAGCCGAGAAATCCTGAACACTGAAGCTTTCTTT.

A word on this clonotype: With a much larger clone just one base away, this may be a read error. This sequence joins TRBV24-1 and TRBJ2-5; D unclear. CDR3 size: 14 residues. The germline CDR1 and CDR2 sequences are KGHDR and SFDVKD. This chain's CDR3 is CATSDLLNQETRYF. The CDR3 DNA reads as TGTGCCACCAGTGATCTATTGAACCAAGAGACCCGGTACTTC.

About this clonotype: It may be a read error: a sequence one base away is much more abundant. J is TRBJ2-7 and V is TRBV7-9; TRBD1 matches 9 bases. The CDR3 consists of 13 residues. The trim removed 5 bases at V and 12 bases at J, leaving 11 bases unmatched. In germline, CDR1 is SEHNR, CDR2 FQNEAQ (reference sequence). The CDR3 reads CASSDRQGEMRYF. DNA of the CDR3: TGTGCCAGCAGCGATCGACAGGGGGAAATGCGGTACTTC.

The chain combines TRBV29-1 with TRBJ1-1; TRBD1 might be the D (5 bases). The ends were cut back, 8 bases at V and 7 bases at J, with 14 bases in the middle. Germline CDR1 SQVTM, CDR2 ANQGSEA. The CDR3 spans 11 residues. The CDR3 loop is CSQGPGVEAFF. As DNA, the CDR3 is TGCAGCCAAGGTCCGGGGGTTGAAGCTTTCTTT.

The genes are TRBV7-2 and TRBJ1-2; D might be TRBD1 (5 bases). The CDR3 spans 15 residues. V lost 0 bases and J 3 bases, leaving 11 bases between the germline ends. Germline lookup yields CDR1 SGHTA and CDR2 FQGNSA. The CDR3 loop is CASSLAGRVDYGYTF. In DNA form, the CDR3 reads TGTGCCAGCAGCTTAGCCGGCAGGGTGGACTATGGCTACACCTTC.

The J gene is TRBJ1-5, the V gene TRBV27; the D is unclear. Germline lookup yields CDR1 MNHEY and CDR2 SMNVEV (reference sequence). CDR3 length equals 13 residues. Trimming removed 5 bases from V and 9 bases from J, with 14 bases in between. CDR3 sequence reads: CASSPTAARPQHF. As DNA, the CDR3 is TGTGCCAGCAGTCCCACCGCGGCTAGGCCCCAGCATTTT.

The CDR3 sequence is CSATGGATVDTQYF. The CDR3 nucleotides are TGCAGTGCTACAGGGGGCGCAACAGTTGATACGCAGTATTTT. This rearrangement joins TRBV20-1 to TRBJ2-3; 8 bases agree with TRBD1. CDR1 is DFQATT, CDR2 SNEGSKA, per germline (reference sequence). The CDR3 loop spans 14 amino acids. Trimming cost V 4 bases and J 6 bases; bases outside gene matches: 9.